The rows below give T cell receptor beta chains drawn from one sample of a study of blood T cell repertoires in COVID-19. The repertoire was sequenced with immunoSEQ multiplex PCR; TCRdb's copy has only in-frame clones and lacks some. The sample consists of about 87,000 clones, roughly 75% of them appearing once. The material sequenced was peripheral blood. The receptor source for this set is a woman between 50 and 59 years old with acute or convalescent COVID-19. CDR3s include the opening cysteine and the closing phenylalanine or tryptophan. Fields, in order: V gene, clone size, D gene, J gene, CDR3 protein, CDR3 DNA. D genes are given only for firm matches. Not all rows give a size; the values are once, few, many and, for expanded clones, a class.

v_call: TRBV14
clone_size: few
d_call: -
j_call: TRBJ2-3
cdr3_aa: CASSPAHTTQYF
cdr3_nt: TGTGCCAGCAGCCCTGCTCACACAACGCAGTATTTT

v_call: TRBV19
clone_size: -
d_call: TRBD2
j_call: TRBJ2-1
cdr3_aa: CASSTSGAYNEQFF
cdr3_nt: TGTGCCAGTAGTACTAGCGGAGCCTACAATGAGCAGTTCTTC

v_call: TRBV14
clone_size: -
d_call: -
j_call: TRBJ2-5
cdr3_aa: CASSQTSGTQYF
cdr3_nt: TGTGCCAGCAGCCAAACTTCGGGGACCCAGTACTTC

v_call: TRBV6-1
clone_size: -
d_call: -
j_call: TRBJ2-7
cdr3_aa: CASSEGGAPVQYF
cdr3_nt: TGTGCCAGCAGTGAAGGGGGAGCTCCGGTGCAGTACTTC

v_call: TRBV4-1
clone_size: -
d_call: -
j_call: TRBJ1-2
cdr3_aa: CASSQDGGVYGYTF
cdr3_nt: TGCGCCAGCAGCCAAGATGGGGGGGTCTATGGCTACACCTTC

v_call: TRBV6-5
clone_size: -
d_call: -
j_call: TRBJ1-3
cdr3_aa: CASSDSTGSGNTIYF
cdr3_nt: TGTGCCAGCAGTGACTCGACAGGCTCTGGAAACACCATATATTTT

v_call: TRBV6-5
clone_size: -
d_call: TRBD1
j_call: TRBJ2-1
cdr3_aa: CASTEVGQAYNEQFF
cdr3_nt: TGTGCCAGCACCGAGGTGGGACAGGCCTACAATGAGCAGTTCTTC

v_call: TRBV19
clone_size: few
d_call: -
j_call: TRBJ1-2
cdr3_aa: CASSPRMGDGYTF
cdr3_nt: TGTGCCAGTAGCCCTCGTATGGGAGACGGCTACACCTTC

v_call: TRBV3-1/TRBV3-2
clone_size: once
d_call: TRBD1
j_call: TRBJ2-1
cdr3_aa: CASSLDRGSYNEQFF
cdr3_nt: TGTGCCAGCAGCCTGGACAGGGGTTCCTACAATGAGCAGTTCTTC

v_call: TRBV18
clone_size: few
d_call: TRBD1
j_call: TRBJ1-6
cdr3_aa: CASSPGQDTNSPLHF
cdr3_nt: TGTGCCAGCTCACCCGGACAGGATACAAATTCACCCCTCCACTTT

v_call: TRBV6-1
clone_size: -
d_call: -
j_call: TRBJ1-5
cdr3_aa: CASSDWGGNQPQHF
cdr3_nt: TGTGCCAGCAGTGATTGGGGCGGCAATCAGCCCCAGCATTTT

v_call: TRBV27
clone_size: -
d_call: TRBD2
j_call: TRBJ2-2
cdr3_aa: CASSFQLAGGRTGELFF
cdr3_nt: TGTGCCAGCAGTTTTCAGCTAGCGGGGGGCCGCACCGGGGAGCTGTTTTTT

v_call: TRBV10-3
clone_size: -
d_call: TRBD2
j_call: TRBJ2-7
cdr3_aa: CAIGTRRGYEQYF
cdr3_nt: TGTGCCATAGGGACTAGAAGGGGCTACGAGCAGTACTTC

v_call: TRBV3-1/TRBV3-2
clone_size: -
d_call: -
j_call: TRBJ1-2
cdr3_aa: CASSPQEQGSRYTF
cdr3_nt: TGTGCCAGCAGCCCCCAGGAACAGGGTAGTCGCTACACCTTC

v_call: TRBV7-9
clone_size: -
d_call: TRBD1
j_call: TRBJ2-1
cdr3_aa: CASSTGQGENEQFF
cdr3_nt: TGTGCCAGCAGCACTGGACAGGGGGAGAATGAGCAGTTCTTC

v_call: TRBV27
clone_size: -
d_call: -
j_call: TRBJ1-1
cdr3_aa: CASRRTGGTEAFF
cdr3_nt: TGTGCCAGCAGAAGAACCGGCGGGACTGAAGCTTTCTTT

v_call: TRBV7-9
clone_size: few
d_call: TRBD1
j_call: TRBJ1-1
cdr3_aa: CASSRRNTGGRNTEAFF
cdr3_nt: TGTGCCAGCAGCCGACGGAACACAGGGGGTCGGAACACTGAAGCTTTCTTT

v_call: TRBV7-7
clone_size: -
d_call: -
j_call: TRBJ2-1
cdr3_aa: CASSSSRDDNEQFF
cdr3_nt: TGTGCCAGCAGCAGCTCCAGGGATGACAATGAGCAGTTCTTC

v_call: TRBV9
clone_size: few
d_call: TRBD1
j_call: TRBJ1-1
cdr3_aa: CASSSQGRGYTEAFF
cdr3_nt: TGTGCCAGCAGCAGTCAGGGCAGGGGGTACACTGAAGCTTTCTTT

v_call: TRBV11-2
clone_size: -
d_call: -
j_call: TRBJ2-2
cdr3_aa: CASSLVTGPGELFF
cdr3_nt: TGTGCCAGCAGCTTGGTTACAGGGCCCGGGGAGCTGTTTTTT

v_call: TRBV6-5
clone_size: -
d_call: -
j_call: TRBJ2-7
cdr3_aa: CASRRGSSYEQYF
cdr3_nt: TGTGCCAGCAGGCGGGGAAGCTCCTACGAGCAGTACTTC

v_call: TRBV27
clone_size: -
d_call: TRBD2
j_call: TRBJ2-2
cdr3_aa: CASSFRLAGGRGTGELFF
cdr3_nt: TGTGCCAGCAGTTTTAGACTAGCGGGGGGACGGGGCACCGGGGAGCTGTTTTTT

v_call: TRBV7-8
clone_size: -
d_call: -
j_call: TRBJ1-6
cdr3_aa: CASSLIQDSPLHF
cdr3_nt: TGTGCCAGCAGCCTGATACAGGATTCACCCCTCCACTTT

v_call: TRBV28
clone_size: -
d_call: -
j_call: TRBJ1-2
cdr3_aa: CASKSPVGRDTYGYTF
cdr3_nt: TGTGCCAGCAAGAGCCCGGTAGGCAGGGACACATATGGCTACACCTTC

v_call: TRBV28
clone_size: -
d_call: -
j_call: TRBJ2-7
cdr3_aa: CASRKGGGHNEQYF
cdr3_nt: TGTGCCAGCAGGAAAGGGGGGGGCCATAACGAGCAGTACTTC

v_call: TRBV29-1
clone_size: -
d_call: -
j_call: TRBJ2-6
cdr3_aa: CSVKTGSGANVLTF
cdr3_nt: TGCAGCGTAAAAACAGGGTCAGGGGCCAACGTCCTGACTTTC

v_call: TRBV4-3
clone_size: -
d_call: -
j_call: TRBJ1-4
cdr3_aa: CASSQKGGGRTNEKLFF
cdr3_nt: TGCGCCAGCAGCCAAAAAGGAGGAGGGAGAACTAATGAAAAACTGTTTTTT

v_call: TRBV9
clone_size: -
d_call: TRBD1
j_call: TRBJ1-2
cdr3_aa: CASSVDPLRQGPYGYTF
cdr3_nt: TGTGCCAGCAGCGTAGACCCTCTACGACAGGGACCCTATGGCTACACCTTC

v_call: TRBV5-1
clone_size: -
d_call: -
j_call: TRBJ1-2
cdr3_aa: CASSSRTIGGYTF
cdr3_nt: TGCGCCAGCAGCTCCCGGACAATTGGCGGCTACACCTTC

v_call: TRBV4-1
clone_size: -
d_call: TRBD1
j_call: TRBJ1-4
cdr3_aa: CASSQDGTGNNEKLFF
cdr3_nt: TGCGCCAGCAGCCAAGACGGGACAGGGAATAATGAAAAACTGTTTTTT

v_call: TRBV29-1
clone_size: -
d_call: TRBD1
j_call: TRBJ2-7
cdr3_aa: CSARQGAAYEQYF
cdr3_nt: TGCAGCGCGAGACAGGGGGCGGCCTACGAGCAGTACTTC

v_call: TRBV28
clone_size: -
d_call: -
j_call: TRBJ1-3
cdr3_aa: CASSHTGSAGNTIYF
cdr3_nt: TGTGCCAGCAGTCATACAGGGAGCGCTGGAAACACCATATATTTT

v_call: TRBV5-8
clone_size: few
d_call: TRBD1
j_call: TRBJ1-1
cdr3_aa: CASSFPWRTGLVTEAFF
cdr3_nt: TGTGCCAGCAGCTTCCCTTGGCGGACAGGGTTGGTAACTGAAGCTTTCTTT

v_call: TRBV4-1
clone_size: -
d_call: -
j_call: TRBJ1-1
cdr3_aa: CASRGGTHDEAFF
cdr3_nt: TGCGCCAGTCGTGGGGGGACGCATGATGAAGCTTTCTTT

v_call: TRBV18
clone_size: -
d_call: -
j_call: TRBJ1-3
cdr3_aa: CASSPPPGFSGNTIYF
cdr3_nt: TGTGCCAGCTCACCACCTCCCGGTTTCTCTGGAAACACCATATATTTT

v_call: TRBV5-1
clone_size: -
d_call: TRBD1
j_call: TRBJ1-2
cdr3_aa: CASSLGGQGGYGYTF
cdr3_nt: TGCGCCAGCAGCTTGGGGGGACAGGGCGGCTATGGCTACACCTTC

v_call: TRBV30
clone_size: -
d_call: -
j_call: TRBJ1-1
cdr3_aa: CAWSPGGTEAFF
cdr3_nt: TGTGCCTGGAGTCCGGGAGGCACTGAAGCTTTCTTT

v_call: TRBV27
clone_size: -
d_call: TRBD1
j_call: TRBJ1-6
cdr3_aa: CASSPGTGGYSPLHF
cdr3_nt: TGTGCCAGCAGTCCCGGGACAGGGGGCTATTCACCCCTCCACTTT

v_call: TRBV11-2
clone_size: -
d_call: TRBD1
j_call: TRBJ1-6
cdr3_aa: CASSLETGGYNSPLHF
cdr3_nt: TGTGCCAGCAGCTTAGAGACAGGGGGCTATAATTCACCCCTCCACTTT

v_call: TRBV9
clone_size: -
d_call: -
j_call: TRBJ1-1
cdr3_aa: CASSVGLLNMNTEAFF
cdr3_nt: TGTGCCAGCAGCGTAGGGCTCCTGAACATGAACACTGAAGCTTTCTTT

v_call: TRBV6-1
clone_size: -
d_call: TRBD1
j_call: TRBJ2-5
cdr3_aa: CASSEALGTEQETQYF
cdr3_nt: TGTGCCAGCAGTGAAGCATTAGGGACAGAACAAGAGACCCAGTACTTC

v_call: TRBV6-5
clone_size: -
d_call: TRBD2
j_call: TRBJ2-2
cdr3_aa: CASVGLASNTGELFF
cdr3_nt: TGTGCCAGCGTGGGACTAGCATCTAACACCGGGGAGCTGTTTTTT

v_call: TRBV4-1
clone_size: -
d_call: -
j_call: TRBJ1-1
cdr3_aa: CASSLQRQTNTEAFF
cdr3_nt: TGCGCCAGCAGCCTCCAGAGACAGACGAACACTGAAGCTTTCTTT

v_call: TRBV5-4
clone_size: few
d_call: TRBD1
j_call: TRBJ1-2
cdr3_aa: CASSWTGGYGYTF
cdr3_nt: TGTGCCAGCAGCTGGACAGGAGGCTATGGCTACACCTTC

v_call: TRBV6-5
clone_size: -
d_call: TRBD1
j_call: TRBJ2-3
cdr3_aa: CASRRQGLGDTQYF
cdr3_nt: TGTGCCAGCAGAAGACAGGGGCTGGGCGATACGCAGTATTTT

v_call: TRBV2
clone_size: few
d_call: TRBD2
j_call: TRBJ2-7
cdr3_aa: CASSPRGGLNEQYF
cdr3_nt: TGTGCCAGCAGCCCCCGGGGGGGCCTGAACGAGCAGTACTTC

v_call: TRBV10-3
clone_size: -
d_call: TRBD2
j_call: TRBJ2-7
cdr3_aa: CAISESGGALYEQYF
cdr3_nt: TGTGCCATCAGTGAAAGCGGGGGGGCCTTATACGAGCAGTACTTC

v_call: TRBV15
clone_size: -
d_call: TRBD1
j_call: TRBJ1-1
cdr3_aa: CATSRGPPTGFTEAFF
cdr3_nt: TGTGCCACCAGCAGAGGCCCACCGACAGGGTTCACTGAAGCTTTCTTT

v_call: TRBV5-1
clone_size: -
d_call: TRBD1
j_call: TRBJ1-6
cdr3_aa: CASRNPRDSYNSPLHF
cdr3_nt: TGCGCCAGCAGAAACCCTCGGGACAGCTATAATTCACCCCTCCACTTT

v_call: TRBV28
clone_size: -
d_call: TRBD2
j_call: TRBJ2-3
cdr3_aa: CASSIPGLGTDTQYF
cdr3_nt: TGTGCCAGCAGTATTCCGGGACTAGGAACAGATACGCAGTATTTT

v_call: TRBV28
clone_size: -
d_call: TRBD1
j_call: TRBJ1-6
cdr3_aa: CASSIPGQSNNSPLHF
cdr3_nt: TGTGCCAGCAGTATCCCGGGACAGTCTAATAATTCACCCCTCCACTTT

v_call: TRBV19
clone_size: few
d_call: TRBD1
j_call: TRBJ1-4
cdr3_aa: CASSTTRGQGERQLFF
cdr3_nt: TGTGCCAGTAGTACGACCCGGGGACAGGGGGAGAGACAACTGTTTTTT

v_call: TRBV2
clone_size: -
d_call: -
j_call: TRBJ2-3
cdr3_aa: CASSHGRSRTDTQYF
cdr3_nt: TGTGCCAGCAGCCACGGGAGAAGCCGTACAGATACGCAGTATTTT

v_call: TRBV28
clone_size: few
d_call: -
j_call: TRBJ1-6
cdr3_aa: CASSLGYSPLHF
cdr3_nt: TGTGCCAGCAGCCTCGGGTATTCACCCCTCCACTTT

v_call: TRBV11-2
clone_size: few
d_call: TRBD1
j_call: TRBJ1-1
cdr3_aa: CASRRTGSMNTEAFF
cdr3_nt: TGTGCCAGCAGACGGACAGGTAGTATGAACACTGAAGCTTTCTTT

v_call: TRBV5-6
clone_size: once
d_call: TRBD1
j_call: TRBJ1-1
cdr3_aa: CASSFLGTGDTEAFF
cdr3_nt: TGTGCCAGCAGCTTCCTGGGGACAGGGGACACTGAAGCTTTCTTT

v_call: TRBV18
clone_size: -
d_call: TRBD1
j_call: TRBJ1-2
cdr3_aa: CASSPSGQGGIGYTF
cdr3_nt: TGTGCCAGCTCACCCTCGGGACAGGGAGGTATTGGCTACACCTTC